This is a list of T cell receptor beta chains from one sample in a study of shared clonotypes between healthy human individuals. Repertoires were generated with immunoSEQ multiplex PCR, while TCRdb's copy carries only in-frame clones and drops some. The data show nearly 1 million clones, approximately 80% seen once. Sequenced: memory CD4+ T cells sorted from blood. These receptor sequences come from a young man in good health. Each CDR3 is given with its conserved first and last residue. A D gene is named only where the DNA matches it firmly. Only part of the rows carry a size: once, few, many, or a class if the clone is expanded.

d_gene,j_gene,abundance,v_gene,CDR3aa,CDR3nt
TRBD1,TRBJ2-3,.,TRBV5-8,CASSSSGQVPTDTQYF,TGTGCCAGCAGCTCCTCTGGACAGGTCCCTACGGATACGCAGTATTTT
TRBD1,TRBJ1-4,.,TRBV6-5,CASSSEGAGGEKLFF,TGTGCCAGCAGCTCAGAGGGGGCCGGCGGTGAAAAACTGTTTTTT
.,TRBJ1-1,few,TRBV7-9,CASSLVNGYEAFF,TGTGCCAGCAGCTTAGTTAACGGCTATGAAGCTTTCTTT
.,TRBJ1-5,.,TRBV6-1,CASSEGAGRQPQHF,TGTGCCAGCAGTGAAGGGGCAGGGCGGCAGCCCCAGCATTTT
.,TRBJ2-7,.,TRBV7-2,CASSWGYTTYEQYF,TGTGCCAGCAGCTGGGGGTATACAACCTACGAGCAGTACTTC
.,TRBJ1-4,.,TRBV10-3,CAISDRRGDEKLFF,TGTGCCATCAGTGACAGGCGGGGTGATGAAAAACTGTTTTTT
TRBD1,TRBJ2-7,.,TRBV25-1,CASSAGQGRSYEQYF,TGTGCCAGCAGTGCCGGACAGGGGCGCTCCTACGAGCAGTACTTC
TRBD1,TRBJ1-3,.,TRBV28,CASSGPTGGVNTIYF,TGTGCCAGCAGTGGCCCGACAGGGGGCGTAAACACCATATATTTT
.,TRBJ1-3,.,TRBV5-6,CASSLWRGNTIYF,TGTGCCAGCAGCTTGTGGAGGGGAAACACCATATATTTT
.,TRBJ1-6,.,TRBV5-4,CASSLDSQRVNSPLHF,TGTGCCAGCAGCTTGGATAGCCAGCGGGTTAATTCACCCCTCCACTTT
.,TRBJ2-1,.,TRBV29-1,CSVDGNEQFF,TGCAGCGTTGATGGCAATGAGCAGTTCTTC
.,TRBJ1-5,.,TRBV6-6,CASSPTGPGQPQHF,TGTGCCAGCAGTCCTACAGGACCGGGTCAGCCCCAGCATTTT
.,TRBJ2-1,once,TRBV28,CASSPEGGPYNEQFF,TGTGCCAGCAGTCCCGAGGGGGGCCCCTACAATGAGCAGTTCTTC
TRBD1,TRBJ2-1,.,TRBV19,CASDTGGVYNEQFF,TGTGCCAGCGACACAGGGGGCGTCTACAATGAGCAGTTCTTC
.,TRBJ2-7,once,TRBV5-1,CASSLALSYEQYF,TGCGCCAGCAGCTTGGCCCTCTCCTACGAGCAGTACTTC
TRBD2,TRBJ2-1,once,TRBV4-2,CASSPRAAGLAETKQFF,TGTGCCAGCAGCCCCCGCGCAGCAGGACTAGCCGAAACTAAGCAGTTCTTC
.,TRBJ2-6,.,TRBV9,CASSVAYSGANVLTF,TGTGCCAGCAGCGTAGCGTACTCTGGGGCCAACGTCCTGACTTTC